The entry that follows covers one T cell receptor (beta chain) sequence. Antigen unknown. TCRdb keeps only in-frame clones here, not all; method: immunoSEQ multiplex PCR. The sample shows 150,000 to 200,000 clones, about 88% of them seen only once. The source of the sample is a study of T cell responses to AZD1222 COVID-19 vaccine. Study-wide findings and caveats: Samples come after the peak T cell response, not at day 14.

The CDR3 is 15 amino acids. Between the trimmed V and J ends, which lost 3 bases and 2 bases, there was a span of 14 bases. In germline, CDR1 is GTSNPN, CDR2 SVGIG (reference sequence). The receptor comes from an adult in good health. The specimen was peripheral blood, collected on day 0 of AZD1222 vaccination. V gene TRBV30 combines with J gene TRBJ1-3, with D perhaps TRBD1 (5 bases). CDR3 in amino acids: CAWRGDARTGNTIYF. The CDR3 DNA follows: TGTGCCTGGAGGGGGGACGCACGAACTGGAAACACCATATATTTT.